This is a list of T cell receptor beta chains from one sample in a study of T cell responses to AZD1222 COVID-19 vaccine. The data were produced by immunoSEQ multiplex PCR, yet TCRdb's version contains in-frame clones alone and is incomplete. The data contain some 73,000 clones, 89% of them seen just once; the ten biggest clones take up about a tenth. The sequences come from peripheral blood, collected 28 days after the second AZD1222 dose. Every receptor here comes from an adult who received the AZD1222 COVID-19 vaccine. The CDR3 runs from the conserved cysteine through the conserved F or W. D genes are given only for firm matches. Size tells how often a clone was seen (once, few, many) or the class of an expanded clone, and some rows leave it out.

d_call: -
cdr3_length: 14
v_call: TRBV6-1
clone_size: -
j_call: TRBJ1-2
cdr3_nt: TGTGCCAGCAGTGAATTGGAGGGGCTGGTCGGCTACACCTTC
cdr3_aa: CASSELEGLVGYTF

d_call: -
cdr3_length: 10
v_call: TRBV20-1
clone_size: -
j_call: TRBJ1-2
cdr3_nt: TGCAGTGCATGGACAAATGGCTACACCTTC
cdr3_aa: CSAWTNGYTF

d_call: TRBD2
cdr3_length: 16
v_call: TRBV7-2
clone_size: -
j_call: TRBJ2-3
cdr3_nt: TGTGCCAGCAGCTCCCAAGCGGGGGGGCGGGTAGATACGCAGTATTTT
cdr3_aa: CASSSQAGGRVDTQYF

d_call: -
cdr3_length: 11
v_call: TRBV7-3
clone_size: -
j_call: TRBJ2-1
cdr3_nt: TGTGCCAGCAGCTCAGACAATGAGCAGTTCTTC
cdr3_aa: CASSSDNEQFF

d_call: TRBD2
cdr3_length: 15
v_call: TRBV19
clone_size: -
j_call: TRBJ2-1
cdr3_nt: TGTGCCAGTAGTATGTGGCTAGCGGGGGGTAATGAGCAGTTCTTC
cdr3_aa: CASSMWLAGGNEQFF

d_call: TRBD2
cdr3_length: 15
v_call: TRBV5-6
clone_size: once
j_call: TRBJ2-1
cdr3_nt: TGTGCCAGCAGCTTACCGGGACTAGCGGGAGGTGAGCAGTTCTTC
cdr3_aa: CASSLPGLAGGEQFF

d_call: -
cdr3_length: 15
v_call: TRBV7-3
clone_size: -
j_call: TRBJ2-1
cdr3_nt: TGTGCCAGCAGCTTAACGCCCATAGGCCCTTTGGAGCAGTTCTTC
cdr3_aa: CASSLTPIGPLEQFF

d_call: TRBD1
cdr3_length: 15
v_call: TRBV25-1
clone_size: -
j_call: TRBJ1-1
cdr3_nt: TGTGCCAGCAGTGCCTGGACAGGGGCGAACACTGAAGCTTTCTTT
cdr3_aa: CASSAWTGANTEAFF

d_call: -
cdr3_length: 16
v_call: TRBV10-3
clone_size: -
j_call: TRBJ1-4
cdr3_nt: TGTGCCATCTCCCCGTCTCATGGGGGGGCTAATGAAAAACTGTTTTTT
cdr3_aa: CAISPSHGGANEKLFF

d_call: TRBD1
cdr3_length: 13
v_call: TRBV5-1
clone_size: -
j_call: TRBJ2-7
cdr3_nt: TGCGCCAGCGGGACAGGGGGCCGGAACGAGCAGTACTTC
cdr3_aa: CASGTGGRNEQYF

d_call: TRBD1
cdr3_length: 15
v_call: TRBV6-5
clone_size: -
j_call: TRBJ2-2
cdr3_nt: TGTGCCAGCAGGGGGGCAGGGGGCTCCACCGGGGAGCTGTTTTTT
cdr3_aa: CASRGAGGSTGELFF

d_call: -
cdr3_length: 14
v_call: TRBV6-2/TRBV6-3
clone_size: -
j_call: TRBJ2-7
cdr3_nt: TGTGCCAGCAGTTACCTTGGGACTTTCTACGAGCAGTACTTC
cdr3_aa: CASSYLGTFYEQYF

d_call: TRBD1
cdr3_length: 13
v_call: TRBV5-1
clone_size: -
j_call: TRBJ1-2
cdr3_nt: TGCGCCAGCAGCGTGGGACAGGGTATGCGCTACACCTTC
cdr3_aa: CASSVGQGMRYTF

d_call: -
cdr3_length: 13
v_call: TRBV12-3/TRBV12-4
clone_size: -
j_call: TRBJ2-7
cdr3_nt: TGTGCCAGCAGGGGGACAGGTGCGGGAGGGCAGTACTTC
cdr3_aa: CASRGTGAGGQYF

d_call: TRBD1
cdr3_length: 15
v_call: TRBV6-5
clone_size: once
j_call: TRBJ1-6
cdr3_nt: TGTGCCAGCAGGGATACGGCGCAGGGGGTTTCACCCCTCCACTTT
cdr3_aa: CASRDTAQGVSPLHF

d_call: -
cdr3_length: 17
v_call: TRBV19
clone_size: -
j_call: TRBJ2-2
cdr3_nt: TGTGCCAGTAGTATCACCCATATTGATTCGAACACCGGGGAGCTGTTTTTT
cdr3_aa: CASSITHIDSNTGELFF

d_call: TRBD2
cdr3_length: 17
v_call: TRBV11-2
clone_size: once
j_call: TRBJ2-3
cdr3_nt: TGTGCCAGCAGCTTGGGGTGGCGGGGGGGCCTGACAGATACGCAGTATTTT
cdr3_aa: CASSLGWRGGLTDTQYF

d_call: -
cdr3_length: 13
v_call: TRBV6-2/TRBV6-3
clone_size: -
j_call: TRBJ2-2
cdr3_nt: TGTGCCAGCAGTTACTCGACGGGCGGGGAGCTGTTTTTT
cdr3_aa: CASSYSTGGELFF

d_call: TRBD1
cdr3_length: 15
v_call: TRBV5-1
clone_size: -
j_call: TRBJ2-1
cdr3_nt: TGCGCCAGCAGCTCCCCGGGACAGAGTATGAATGAGCAGTTCTTC
cdr3_aa: CASSSPGQSMNEQFF

d_call: TRBD2
cdr3_length: 15
v_call: TRBV20-1
clone_size: once
j_call: TRBJ2-5
cdr3_nt: TGCAGTGCTAGTAGGGGGCTAGCGGGGATTGAGACCCAGTACTTC
cdr3_aa: CSASRGLAGIETQYF

d_call: TRBD2
cdr3_length: 15
v_call: TRBV7-6
clone_size: -
j_call: TRBJ2-1
cdr3_nt: TGTGCCAGCAGCCCCCGGACTAGCCGGGAGAATGAGCAGTTCTTC
cdr3_aa: CASSPRTSRENEQFF

d_call: TRBD1
cdr3_length: 13
v_call: TRBV30
clone_size: -
j_call: TRBJ1-2
cdr3_nt: TGTGCCTGGAGGGCGGGGAGGGGGCAAGGCTACACCTTC
cdr3_aa: CAWRAGRGQGYTF

d_call: TRBD1
cdr3_length: 17
v_call: TRBV6-4
clone_size: -
j_call: TRBJ1-2
cdr3_nt: TGTGCCAGCAGTGCTACATGGGGACAGGGGACCAACTATGGCTACACCTTC
cdr3_aa: CASSATWGQGTNYGYTF

d_call: TRBD2
cdr3_length: 14
v_call: TRBV29-1
clone_size: -
j_call: TRBJ2-3
cdr3_nt: TGCAGCGGGGGACTAGCGGGGAGGTCAGATACGCAGTATTTT
cdr3_aa: CSGGLAGRSDTQYF

d_call: TRBD2
cdr3_length: 13
v_call: TRBV12-3/TRBV12-4
clone_size: -
j_call: TRBJ2-1
cdr3_nt: TGTGCCAGCAGTACTAGCGGTTACAATGAGCAGTTCTTC
cdr3_aa: CASSTSGYNEQFF

d_call: -
cdr3_length: 12
v_call: TRBV5-1
clone_size: once
j_call: TRBJ2-1
cdr3_nt: TGCGCCAGCAGCTTGGACCTCAATGAGCAGTTCTTC
cdr3_aa: CASSLDLNEQFF

d_call: -
cdr3_length: 15
v_call: TRBV5-4
clone_size: -
j_call: TRBJ1-1
cdr3_nt: TGTGCCAGCAGCACCTCGAAAAGGGTGAACACTGAAGCTTTCTTT
cdr3_aa: CASSTSKRVNTEAFF

d_call: -
cdr3_length: 14
v_call: TRBV19
clone_size: -
j_call: TRBJ2-2
cdr3_nt: TGTGCCAGTAGCGGGACACTGAACACCGGGGAGCTGTTTTTT
cdr3_aa: CASSGTLNTGELFF

d_call: -
cdr3_length: 14
v_call: TRBV18
clone_size: -
j_call: TRBJ2-1
cdr3_nt: TGTGCCAGCTCACGGGGGGTAGATAACAATGAGCAGTTCTTC
cdr3_aa: CASSRGVDNNEQFF

d_call: -
cdr3_length: 16
v_call: TRBV4-1
clone_size: -
j_call: TRBJ2-6
cdr3_nt: TGCGCCAGCAGCCAAGAAGGGTCAGGGTTGGCCAACGTCCTGACTTTC
cdr3_aa: CASSQEGSGLANVLTF

d_call: -
cdr3_length: 15
v_call: TRBV9
clone_size: -
j_call: TRBJ2-1
cdr3_nt: TGTGCCAGCAGCGTTGCGGGATCCCCTTACAATGAGCAGTTCTTC
cdr3_aa: CASSVAGSPYNEQFF

d_call: TRBD1
cdr3_length: 14
v_call: TRBV3-1/TRBV3-2
clone_size: -
j_call: TRBJ2-2
cdr3_nt: TGTGCCAGCAGAGGACAGGGGGTGACCGGGGAGCTGTTTTTT
cdr3_aa: CASRGQGVTGELFF

d_call: -
cdr3_length: 16
v_call: TRBV18
clone_size: -
j_call: TRBJ2-2
cdr3_nt: TGTGCCAGCTCACTTGACAGCGTTGGTCTTACCGGGGAGCTGTTTTTT
cdr3_aa: CASSLDSVGLTGELFF

d_call: -
cdr3_length: 13
v_call: TRBV3-1/TRBV3-2
clone_size: -
j_call: TRBJ2-5
cdr3_nt: TGTGCCAGCAGCCAACTCCCTGGGGGGACCCAGTACTTC
cdr3_aa: CASSQLPGGTQYF

d_call: -
cdr3_length: 16
v_call: TRBV4-1
clone_size: -
j_call: TRBJ2-3
cdr3_nt: TGCGCCAGCAGCCTCTTCTCGGTCGGGTCGACAGATACGCAGTATTTT
cdr3_aa: CASSLFSVGSTDTQYF

d_call: -
cdr3_length: 12
v_call: TRBV19
clone_size: once
j_call: TRBJ1-6
cdr3_nt: TGTGCCAGTAGTCCCCACGGGGAACCCCTCCACTTT
cdr3_aa: CASSPHGEPLHF

d_call: TRBD1
cdr3_length: 16
v_call: TRBV9
clone_size: -
j_call: TRBJ2-5
cdr3_nt: TGTGCCAGCAGCGAACGAGGGGACAGGGTCCAAGAGACCCAGTACTTC
cdr3_aa: CASSERGDRVQETQYF

d_call: -
cdr3_length: 13
v_call: TRBV6-5
clone_size: -
j_call: TRBJ2-2
cdr3_nt: TGTGCCAGCTCCCCCGCGGCGCAGGGGGAGCTGTTTTTT
cdr3_aa: CASSPAAQGELFF

d_call: TRBD1
cdr3_length: 16
v_call: TRBV18
clone_size: -
j_call: TRBJ2-3
cdr3_nt: TGTGCCAGCTCACCGATCGGACAGGGGCTGACAGATACGCAGTATTTT
cdr3_aa: CASSPIGQGLTDTQYF

d_call: -
cdr3_length: 13
v_call: TRBV27
clone_size: -
j_call: TRBJ1-1
cdr3_nt: TGTGCCAGCAGTTCCCCCACCAGCACTGAAGCTTTCTTT
cdr3_aa: CASSSPTSTEAFF

d_call: -
cdr3_length: 11
v_call: TRBV28
clone_size: once
j_call: TRBJ1-5
cdr3_nt: TGTGCCAGCAGCCTTTCTGGGCCCCAGCATTTT
cdr3_aa: CASSLSGPQHF

d_call: -
cdr3_length: 13
v_call: TRBV5-1
clone_size: -
j_call: TRBJ2-3
cdr3_nt: TGCGCCAGCGGGAGTTTGAGCACAGATACGCAGTATTTT
cdr3_aa: CASGSLSTDTQYF

d_call: -
cdr3_length: 14
v_call: TRBV29-1
clone_size: -
j_call: TRBJ1-6
cdr3_nt: TGCAGCGCCCAGATGGAGGGGGGAAATTCACCCCTCCACTTT
cdr3_aa: CSAQMEGGNSPLHF

d_call: -
cdr3_length: 12
v_call: TRBV30
clone_size: once
j_call: TRBJ1-6
cdr3_nt: TGTGCCTGGGCGGGACGGCTTTCACCCCTCCACTTT
cdr3_aa: CAWAGRLSPLHF

d_call: -
cdr3_length: 14
v_call: TRBV29-1
clone_size: -
j_call: TRBJ1-2
cdr3_nt: TGCAGCGTTGAAGACAAAGGGAAACCCTATGGCTACACCTTC
cdr3_aa: CSVEDKGKPYGYTF

d_call: TRBD1
cdr3_length: 13
v_call: TRBV19
clone_size: -
j_call: TRBJ1-2
cdr3_nt: TGTGCCAGTAGATCACAGGGGAACTATGGCTACACCTTC
cdr3_aa: CASRSQGNYGYTF

d_call: -
cdr3_length: 15
v_call: TRBV28
clone_size: -
j_call: TRBJ2-3
cdr3_nt: TGTGCCAGCAACCTTGAGGGGGGACCAACAGATACGCAGTATTTT
cdr3_aa: CASNLEGGPTDTQYF